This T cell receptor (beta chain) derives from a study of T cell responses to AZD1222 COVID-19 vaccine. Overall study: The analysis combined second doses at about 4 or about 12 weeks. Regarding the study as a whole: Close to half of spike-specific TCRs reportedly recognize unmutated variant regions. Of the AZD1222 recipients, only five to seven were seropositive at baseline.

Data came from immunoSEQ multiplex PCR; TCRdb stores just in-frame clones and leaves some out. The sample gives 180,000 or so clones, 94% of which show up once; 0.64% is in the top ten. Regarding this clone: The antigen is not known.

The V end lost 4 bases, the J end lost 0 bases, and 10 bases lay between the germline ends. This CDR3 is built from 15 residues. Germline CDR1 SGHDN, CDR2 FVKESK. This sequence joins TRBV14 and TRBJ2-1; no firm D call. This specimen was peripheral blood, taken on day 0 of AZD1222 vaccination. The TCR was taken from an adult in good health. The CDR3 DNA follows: TGTGCCAGCAGCCGGGGAAAAAGCTCCTACAATGAGCAGTTCTTC. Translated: CASSRGKSSYNEQFF.